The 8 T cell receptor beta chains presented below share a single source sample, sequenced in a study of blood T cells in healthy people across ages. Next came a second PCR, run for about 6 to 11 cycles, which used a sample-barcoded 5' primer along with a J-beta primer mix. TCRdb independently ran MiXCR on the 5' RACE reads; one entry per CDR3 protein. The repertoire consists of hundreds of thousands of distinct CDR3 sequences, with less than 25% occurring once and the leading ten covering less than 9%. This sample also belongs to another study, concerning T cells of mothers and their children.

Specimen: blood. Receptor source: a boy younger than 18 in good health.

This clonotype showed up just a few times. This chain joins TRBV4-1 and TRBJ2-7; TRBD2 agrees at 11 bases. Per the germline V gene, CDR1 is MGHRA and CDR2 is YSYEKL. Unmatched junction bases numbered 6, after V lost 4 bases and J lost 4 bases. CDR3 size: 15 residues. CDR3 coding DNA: TGCGCCAGCAGCCTAGTCGGGACTAGCGGTTACGAGCAGTACTTC. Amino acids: CASSLVGTSGYEQYF.

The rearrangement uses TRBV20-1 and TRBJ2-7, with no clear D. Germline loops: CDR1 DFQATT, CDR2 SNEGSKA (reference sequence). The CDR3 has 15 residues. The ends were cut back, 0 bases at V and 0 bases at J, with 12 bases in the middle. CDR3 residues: CSARDQIQFSYEQYF. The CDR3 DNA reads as TGCAGTGCTAGAGATCAAATACAGTTCTCCTACGAGCAGTACTTC.

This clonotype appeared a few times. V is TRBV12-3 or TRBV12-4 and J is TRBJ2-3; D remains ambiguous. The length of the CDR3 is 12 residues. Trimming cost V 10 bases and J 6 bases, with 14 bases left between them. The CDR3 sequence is CATSDPLDTQYF. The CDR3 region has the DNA TGTGCCACCTCGGACCCTCTGGATACGCAGTATTTT.

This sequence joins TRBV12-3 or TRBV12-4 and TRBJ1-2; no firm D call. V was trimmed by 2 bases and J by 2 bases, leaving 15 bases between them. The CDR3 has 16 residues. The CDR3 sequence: CASSLNVLPINYGYTF. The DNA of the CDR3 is TGTGCCAGCAGTTTAAACGTGCTACCTATCAACTATGGCTACACCTTC.

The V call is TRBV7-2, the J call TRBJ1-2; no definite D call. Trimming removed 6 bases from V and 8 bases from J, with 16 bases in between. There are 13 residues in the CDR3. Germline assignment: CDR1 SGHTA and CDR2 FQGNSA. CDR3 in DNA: TGTGCCAGCAGGCCAAGGGATTCGGTAGGCTACACCTTC. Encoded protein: CASRPRDSVGYTF.

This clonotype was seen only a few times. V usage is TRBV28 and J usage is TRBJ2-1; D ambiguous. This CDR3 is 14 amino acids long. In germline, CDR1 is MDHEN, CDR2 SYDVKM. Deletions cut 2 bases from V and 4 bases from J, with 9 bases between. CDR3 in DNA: TGTGCCAGCAGTTTAAGGACGGAATACAATGAGCAGTTCTTC. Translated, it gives CASSLRTEYNEQFF.

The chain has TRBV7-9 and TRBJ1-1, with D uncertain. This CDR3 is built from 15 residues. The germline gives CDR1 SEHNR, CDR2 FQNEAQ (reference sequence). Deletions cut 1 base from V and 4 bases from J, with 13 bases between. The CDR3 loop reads CASSLVAPGSTEAFF. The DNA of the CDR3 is TGTGCCAGCAGCTTAGTGGCCCCAGGCAGCACTGAAGCTTTCTTT.

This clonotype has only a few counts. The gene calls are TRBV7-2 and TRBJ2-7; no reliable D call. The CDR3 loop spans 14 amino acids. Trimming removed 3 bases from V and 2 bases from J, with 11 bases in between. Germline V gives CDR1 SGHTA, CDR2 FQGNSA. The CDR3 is CASSFTAITYEQYF. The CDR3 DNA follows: TGTGCCAGCAGCTTCACAGCAATCACCTACGAGCAGTACTTC.